The clone carrying this TCR beta chain has only a few counts. As yet, its antigen is unknown. The sample originates from a study of T cell responses to AZD1222 COVID-19 vaccine. General study findings and limits: It should be noted that donors were predominantly white British and more often female, and clonal diversity was possibly underestimated. As reported, nearly half of all spike-specific TCRs target variant regions that are unmutated.

The protocol was immunoSEQ multiplex PCR, while the TCRdb copy is restricted to in-frame clones and leaves out a portion. The table shows about 150,000 clones, with roughly 90% occurring only once. Germline V gene sequence: CDR1 SGHVS, CDR2 FNYEAQ. Deletions cut 1 base from V and 0 bases from J, with 7 bases between. The CDR3 is 15 residues long. This sequence was found in an adult in good health. The sample consisted of peripheral blood, taken on day 0 of AZD1222 vaccination. The chain joins TRBV7-6 to TRBJ1-5; weak D call: TRBD1 (5 bases). Here the CDR3 reads CASSLGGDSNQPQHF. In DNA form, the CDR3 reads TGTGCCAGCAGCTTAGGGGGGGATAGCAATCAGCCCCAGCATTTT.